This T cell receptor (beta chain) appears in the sequencing data of a study of T cells in Graves' hyperthyroidism and ophthalmopathy. The patients, who ranged from 18 to 65 in age, presented with newly diagnosed hyperthyroidism lasting under 2 months. This clonotype was picked up a small number of times. This CDR3 has 15 amino acids. Trimming removed 5 bases at V and 0 bases at J, with 13 bases between. From germline, CDR1 is LNHDA and CDR2 SQIVND (reference sequence). Amplification of TCR beta CDR3 regions was performed using RNA transcripts as template. The HTBI primer set was used in a first-round RT-PCR of the TCR CDR3. Each CDR3 protein is one row after TCRdb ran MiXCR on the multiplex PCR reads. Among 370,000 or so distinct CDR3 sequences listed, approximately 13% were seen once.

The chain has TRBV19 and TRBJ1-2; the D is unclear. This clonotype was obtained from a man younger than 45 with Graves' hyperthyroidism that later progressed to Graves' ophthalmopathy. The sample was blood. The CDR3: CASSPGPEANYGYTF. The CDR3 DNA reads as TGTGCCAGTAGTCCCGGACCTGAGGCTAACTATGGCTACACCTTC.